This T cell receptor (beta chain) was sequenced during a study of T cells after yellow fever vaccination. Study overall: The authors prepared low-cell-number fractions using SMART-Seq v4 Ultra Low Input. Study results and caveats: On re-exposure, the response was weaker but peaked faster, at day 5 versus 15.

The CDR3 is 14 residues long. Trimming took 6 bases from V and 4 from J; bases not matched to a gene: 8. Germline V gene lookup returns CDR1 DFQATT and CDR2 SNEGSKA (reference sequence). They built TCR cDNA with 5'RACE template switching, a step that put in a universal primer site and UMIs. TCRdb re-called the 5' RACE reads through MiXCR, storing one row per CDR3 protein. The table lists hundreds of thousands of distinct CDR3 sequences, 9% to 15% of them singletons. Concerning this clonotype itself: What it binds is unknown.

The clonotype originates from a man aged 25-40 years who received the YFV17D yellow fever vaccine. The rearrangement uses TRBV20-1 and TRBJ2-1; 8 nucleotides agree with TRBD2. Source: PBMCs, taken on the day of the yellow fever booster vaccination. CDR3 nucleotides: TGCAGTGCCGACGGGAGGGCCTGGTACAATGAGCAGTTCTTC. This encodes CSADGRAWYNEQFF.